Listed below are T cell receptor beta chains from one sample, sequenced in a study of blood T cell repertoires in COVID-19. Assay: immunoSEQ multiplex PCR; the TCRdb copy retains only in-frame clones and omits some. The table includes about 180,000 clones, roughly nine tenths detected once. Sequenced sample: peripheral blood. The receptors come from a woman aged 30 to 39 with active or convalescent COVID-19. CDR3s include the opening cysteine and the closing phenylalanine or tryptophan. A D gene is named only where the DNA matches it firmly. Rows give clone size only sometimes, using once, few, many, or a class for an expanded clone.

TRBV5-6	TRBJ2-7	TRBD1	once	TGTGCCAGCAGCTTGTCCAGGGGGATCTACGAGCAGTACTTC	CASSLSRGIYEQYF
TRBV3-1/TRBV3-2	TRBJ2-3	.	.	TGTGCCAGCAGCCAAGACTTTGGAGGGGCGAGCACAGATACGCAGTATTTT	CASSQDFGGASTDTQYF
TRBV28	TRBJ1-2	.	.	TGTGCCAGCAGTTTTATCCCCAGACTGGGCTACACCTTC	CASSFIPRLGYTF
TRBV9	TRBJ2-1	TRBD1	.	TGTGCCAGCAGCGCAGGACAGGGCTACAATGAGCAGTTCTTC	CASSAGQGYNEQFF
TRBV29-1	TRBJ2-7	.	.	TGCAGCGTTGAAGATAGCGGTTACGAGCAGTACTTC	CSVEDSGYEQYF
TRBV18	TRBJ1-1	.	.	TGTGCCAGCTCACCACGAAAGGGGTGGGGGAACACTGAAGCTTTCTTT	CASSPRKGWGNTEAFF
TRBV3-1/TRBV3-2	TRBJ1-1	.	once	TGTGCCAGCAGCCAGAGGGCGGACACTGAAGCTTTCTTT	CASSQRADTEAFF
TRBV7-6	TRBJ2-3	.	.	TGTGCCAGCAGCTCCTTGAGGGAGGCCCATACGCAGTATTTT	CASSSLREAHTQYF
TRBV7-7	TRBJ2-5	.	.	TGTGCTAGCAGCCCGACGACGGGGCAAGAGACCCAGTACTTC	CASSPTTGQETQYF
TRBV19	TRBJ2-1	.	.	TGTGCCAGTAGTCCTAAAAAAACGGTAAGGCAGTTCTTC	CASSPKKTVRQFF
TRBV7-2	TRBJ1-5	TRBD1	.	TGTGCCAGCAGCTTAGGACAGGGGGATCAGCCCCAGCATTTT	CASSLGQGDQPQHF
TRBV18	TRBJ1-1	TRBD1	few	TGTGCCACCTCGAGGGACAGGAAGAACACTGAAGCTTTCTTT	CATSRDRKNTEAFF
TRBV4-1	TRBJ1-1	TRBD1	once	TGCGCCAGCAGCCAAGAAGGCAGGGGGTTTACTGAAGCTTTCTTT	CASSQEGRGFTEAFF
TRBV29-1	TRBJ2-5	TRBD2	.	TGCAGCGTTAGGACTAGCGGGAATGAAGAGACCCAGTACTTC	CSVRTSGNEETQYF
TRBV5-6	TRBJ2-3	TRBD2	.	TGTGCCAGCAGCTTGAGTAGCGGGATAAGCACAGATACGCAGTATTTT	CASSLSSGISTDTQYF
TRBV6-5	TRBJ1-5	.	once	TGTGCCAGCAGTTACTCAGGAGGGCTTGATCAGCCCCAGCATTTT	CASSYSGGLDQPQHF
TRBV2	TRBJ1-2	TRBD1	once	TGTGCCAGCAGACAGGGGGCGAATGGCTACACCTTC	CASRQGANGYTF
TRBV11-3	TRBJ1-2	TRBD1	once	TGTGCCAGCAGCCGGACAGGCGGAGGCGGCTACACCTTC	CASSRTGGGGYTF
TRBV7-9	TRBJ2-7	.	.	TGTGCCAGCAGCTTAGCAGCGTTCGGCTTCCCCGAGCAGTACTTC	CASSLAAFGFPEQYF
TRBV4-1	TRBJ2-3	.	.	TGCGCCAGCAGCAAACTGACAGAAGATACGCAGTATTTT	CASSKLTEDTQYF
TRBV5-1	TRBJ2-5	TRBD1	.	TGCGCCAGCAGCAAGGACAGGTGGGAGACCCAGTACTTC	CASSKDRWETQYF
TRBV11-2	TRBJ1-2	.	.	TGTGCCAGCAGCTTTGGAGGGGATGGCTACACCTTC	CASSFGGDGYTF
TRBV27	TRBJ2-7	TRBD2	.	TGTGCCAGCAGTGTACTAGCGGGAGGGACCTACGAGCAGTACTTC	CASSVLAGGTYEQYF
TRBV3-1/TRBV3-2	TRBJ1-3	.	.	TGTGCCAGCAGCAAGGGGGGGGCGGTCTCTGGAAACACCATATATTTT	CASSKGGAVSGNTIYF
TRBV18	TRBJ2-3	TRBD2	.	TGTGCCAGCTCACCACCCCGCGGGGGGTTCGCAGATACGCAGTATTTT	CASSPPRGGFADTQYF
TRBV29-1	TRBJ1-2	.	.	TGCAGCGTTGAAGATTACGAGGGCGGCTACACCTTC	CSVEDYEGGYTF
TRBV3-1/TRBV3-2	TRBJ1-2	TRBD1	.	TGTGCCAGCAGCCAAGTGGCAACAGGGGGCTTCTATGGCTACACCTTC	CASSQVATGGFYGYTF
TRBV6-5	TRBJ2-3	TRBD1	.	TGTGCCAGCAGGTTCCAGGGGGCAGGAGATACGCAGTATTTT	CASRFQGAGDTQYF
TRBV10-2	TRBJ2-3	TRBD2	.	TGCGCCAGCAGTGAGTCGGTGAGCGGGGGAGGAGATACGCAGTATTTT	CASSESVSGGGDTQYF
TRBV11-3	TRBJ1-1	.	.	TGTGCCAGCAGCCCCATGGCGGGGACTGAAGCTTTCTTT	CASSPMAGTEAFF
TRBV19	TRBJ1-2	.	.	TGTGCCAGTAGTATGGGGGGGCGCTCCTATGGCTACACCTTC	CASSMGGRSYGYTF
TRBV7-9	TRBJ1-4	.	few	TGTGCCAGCAGCGAGGTGGCCGGGACAAATGATGAAAAACTGTTTTTT	CASSEVAGTNDEKLFF
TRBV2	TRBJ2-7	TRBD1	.	TGTGCCAGCAGTCAGGACAGGGTCTACGAGCAGTACTTC	CASSQDRVYEQYF
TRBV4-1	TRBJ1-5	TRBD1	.	TGCGCCAGCAGCCAAGTCGGACAGGGCCTCAATCAGCCCCAGCATTTT	CASSQVGQGLNQPQHF
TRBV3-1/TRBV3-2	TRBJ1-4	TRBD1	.	TGTGCCAGCAGTAGGACAGGGGGCGACAGTGAAAAACTGTTTTTT	CASSRTGGDSEKLFF
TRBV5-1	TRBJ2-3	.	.	TGCGCCAGCAGCTTGGGGGCAGATACAGATACGCAGTATTTT	CASSLGADTDTQYF
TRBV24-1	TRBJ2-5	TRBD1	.	TGTGCCACCAGTGATCCAGGGACAGACAAAGAGACCCAGTACTTC	CATSDPGTDKETQYF
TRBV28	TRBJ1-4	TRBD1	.	TGTGCCAGCAGTTCTACGACAGGGCGATATGAAAAACTGTTTTTT	CASSSTTGRYEKLFF
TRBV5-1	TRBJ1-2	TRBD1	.	TGCGCCAGCAGCTCTCAGGGGGACTATGGCTACACCTTC	CASSSQGDYGYTF
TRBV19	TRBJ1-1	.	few	TGTGCCAGTAGTTCCGGAAGGGGTGGCACTGAAGCTTTCTTT	CASSSGRGGTEAFF
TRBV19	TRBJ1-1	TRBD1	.	TGTGCCAGTAGCGAGACAGGGGGCACTGAAGCTTTCTTT	CASSETGGTEAFF
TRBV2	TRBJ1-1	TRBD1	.	TGTGCCAGCAGTGATTTAGGGACAGCAAACACTGAAGCTTTCTTT	CASSDLGTANTEAFF
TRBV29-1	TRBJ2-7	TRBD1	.	TGCAGCGTTGAAGGCACCGGGACAGGGGTCTCCGAGCAGTACTTC	CSVEGTGTGVSEQYF
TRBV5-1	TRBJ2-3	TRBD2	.	TGCGCCAGCAGCATTAGCGGGGGGACTAGCACAGATACGCAGTATTTT	CASSISGGTSTDTQYF
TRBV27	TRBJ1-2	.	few	TGTGCCAGCAGTAGGGGTTACGGCTACACCTTC	CASSRGYGYTF
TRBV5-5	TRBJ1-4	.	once	TGTGCCAGCAGCTTTAGTGGGGGCAATGAAAAACTGTTTTTT	CASSFSGGNEKLFF
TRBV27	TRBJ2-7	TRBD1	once	TGTGCCAGCGCGACCGGGACAGGGGGATACGAGCAGTACTTC	CASATGTGGYEQYF
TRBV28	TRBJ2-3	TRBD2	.	TGTGCCAGCAGTCAGACCTACGCTCTTGGGACCCCTTCCCGGGACTATTACACAGATACGCAGTATTTT	CASSQTYALGTPSRDYYTDTQYF
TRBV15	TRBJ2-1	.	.	TGTGCCACCAGCACCCCCAGCGGCAACAATGAGCAGTTCTTC	CATSTPSGNNEQFF